This TCR beta chain was profiled in a study of blood T cell repertoires in COVID-19. Study-level background: The cDNA or gDNA used as material had been derived from T cells, B-cell-depleted T cells, or PBMCs.

The Seattle patients joined while their infection was active and were tracked longitudinally afterward. Generated by immunoSEQ multiplex PCR, the TCRdb table keeps only in-frame clones and is missing some. This table has 180,000 or so clones, over 80% appearing once. J lost 12 bases, V lost 2 bases, and 21 bases had no gene match. The CDR3 is made up of 18 amino acids. Germline-derived CDR1 and CDR2 are MNHEY and SVGEGT. The TCR was taken from a woman in her thirties or forties with COVID-19, enrolled during active disease. The genes are TRBV6-2 or TRBV6-3 and TRBJ2-1, with 8 nucleotides matching TRBD2. The sample taken for sequencing was peripheral blood. CDR3 amino acids: CASSYLVGSGTFLQPQFF. The CDR3 region has the DNA TGTGCCAGCAGTTACCTTGTAGGTAGCGGGACCTTCCTACAACCGCAGTTCTTC.